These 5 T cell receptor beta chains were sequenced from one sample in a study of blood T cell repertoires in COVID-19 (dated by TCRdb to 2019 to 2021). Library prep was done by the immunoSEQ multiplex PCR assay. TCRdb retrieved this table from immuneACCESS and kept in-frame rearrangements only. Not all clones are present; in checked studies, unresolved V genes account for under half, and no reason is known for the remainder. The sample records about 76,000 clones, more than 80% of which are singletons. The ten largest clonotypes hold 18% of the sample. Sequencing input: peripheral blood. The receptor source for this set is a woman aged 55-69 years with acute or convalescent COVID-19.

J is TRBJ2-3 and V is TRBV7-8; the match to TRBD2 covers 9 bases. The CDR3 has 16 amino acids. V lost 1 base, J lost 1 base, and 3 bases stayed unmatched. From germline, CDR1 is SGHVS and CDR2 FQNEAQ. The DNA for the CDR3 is TGTGCCAGCAGCTTAGTGGCGGGAGGGGGCACAGATACGCAGTATTTT. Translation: CASSLVAGGGTDTQYF.

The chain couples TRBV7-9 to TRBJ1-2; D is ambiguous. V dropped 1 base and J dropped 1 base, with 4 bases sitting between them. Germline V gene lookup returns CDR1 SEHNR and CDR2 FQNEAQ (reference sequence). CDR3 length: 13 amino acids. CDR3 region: CASSLDGNYGYTF. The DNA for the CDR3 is TGTGCCAGCAGCTTAGACGGTAACTATGGCTACACCTTC.

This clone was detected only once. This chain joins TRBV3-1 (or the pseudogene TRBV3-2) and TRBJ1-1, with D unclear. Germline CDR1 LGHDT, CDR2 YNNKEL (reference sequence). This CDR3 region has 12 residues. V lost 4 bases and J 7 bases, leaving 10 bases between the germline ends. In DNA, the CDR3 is TGTGCCAGCAGCCGCCGGGGTAGTGAAGCTTTCTTT. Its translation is CASSRRGSEAFF.

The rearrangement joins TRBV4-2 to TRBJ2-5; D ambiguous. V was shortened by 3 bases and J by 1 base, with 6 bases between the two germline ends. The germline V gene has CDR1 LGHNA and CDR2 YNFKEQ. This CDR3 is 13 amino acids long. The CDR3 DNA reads TGTGCCAGCAGCCACCCGTCCCAAGAGACCCAGTACTTC. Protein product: CASSHPSQETQYF.

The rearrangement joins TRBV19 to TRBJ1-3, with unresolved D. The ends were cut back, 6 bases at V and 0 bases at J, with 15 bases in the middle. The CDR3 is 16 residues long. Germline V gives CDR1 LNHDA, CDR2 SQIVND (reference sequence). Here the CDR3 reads CASRNSVPSSGNTIYF. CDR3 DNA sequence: TGTGCCAGTAGGAACAGTGTTCCGAGCTCTGGAAACACCATATATTTT.